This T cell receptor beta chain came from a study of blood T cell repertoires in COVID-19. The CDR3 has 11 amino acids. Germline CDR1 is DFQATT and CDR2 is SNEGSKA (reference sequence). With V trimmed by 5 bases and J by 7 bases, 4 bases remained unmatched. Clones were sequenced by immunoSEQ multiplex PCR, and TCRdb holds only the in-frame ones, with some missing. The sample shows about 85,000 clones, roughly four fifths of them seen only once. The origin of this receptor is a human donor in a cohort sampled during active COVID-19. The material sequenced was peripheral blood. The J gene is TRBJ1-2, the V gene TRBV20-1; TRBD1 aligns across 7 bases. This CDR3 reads CSAERQGGYTF. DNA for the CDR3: TGCAGTGCTGAGCGACAGGGTGGCTACACCTTC.